These 3 T cell receptor beta chains share one sample of origin, sequenced in a study of PD-L1 blockade in urothelial cancer. Repertoires were generated with immunoSEQ multiplex PCR, while TCRdb's copy carries only in-frame clones and drops some. Among more than 90,000 clones listed, around 93% were seen once. Time point meaning: peripheral blood 6 weeks after treatment start. The sample was PBMCs, taken around atezolizumab (anti-PD-L1) treatment. Receptors originate from a man in his sixties with urothelial cancer.

For the CDR3, the DNA is TGTGCCTGGACCCCAGGGGGCCGTGGCTACACCTTC. Amino acids: CAWTPGGRGYTF. J is TRBJ1-2 and V is TRBV30; 8 positions agree with TRBD1. There are 12 residues in the CDR3. The V and J ends lost 4 bases and 7 bases, in that order; junction bases with no gene match: 5. The germline V gene encodes CDR1 GTSNPN and CDR2 SVGIG (reference sequence).

The chain uses TRBV5-4 and TRBJ2-3, with 8 bases matching TRBD1. CDR3 length: 15 amino acids. In germline, CDR1 is SGHNT, CDR2 YYREEE (reference sequence). Trimming cost V 6 bases and J 6 bases; bases outside gene matches: 12. CDR3 in amino acids: CASTPQGASRDTQYF. For the CDR3, the DNA is TGTGCCAGCACCCCCCAGGGGGCCAGTAGGGATACGCAGTATTTT.

The rearrangement links TRBV4-3 to TRBJ2-3; TRBD1 matches 9 bases. This CDR3 is built from 15 residues. J was trimmed by 3 bases and V by 1 base; bases with no gene match: 2. Germline V lookup: CDR1 LGHNA, CDR2 YSLEER. CDR3 sequence: CASSQGGQGTDTQYF. CDR3 sequence (DNA): TGCGCCAGCAGCCAAGGGGGACAGGGTACAGATACGCAGTATTTT.